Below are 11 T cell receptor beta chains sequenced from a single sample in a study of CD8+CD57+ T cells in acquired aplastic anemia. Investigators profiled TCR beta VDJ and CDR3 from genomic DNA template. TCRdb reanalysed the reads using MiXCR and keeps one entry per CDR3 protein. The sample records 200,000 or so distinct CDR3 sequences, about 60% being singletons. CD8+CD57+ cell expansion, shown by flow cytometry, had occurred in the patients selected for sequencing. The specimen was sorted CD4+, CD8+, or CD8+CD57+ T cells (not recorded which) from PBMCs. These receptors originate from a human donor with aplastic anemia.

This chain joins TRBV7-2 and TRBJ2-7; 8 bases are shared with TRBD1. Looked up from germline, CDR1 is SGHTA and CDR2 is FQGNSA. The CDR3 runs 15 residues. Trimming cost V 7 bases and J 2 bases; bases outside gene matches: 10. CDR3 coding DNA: TGTGCCAGCAACTCACGACAGGGGCACGCCTACGAGCAGTACTTC. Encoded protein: CASNSRQGHAYEQYF.

CDR3 sequence: CAISESASGNTIYF. The CDR3 DNA is TGTGCCATCAGTGAGTCAGCCTCTGGAAACACCATATATTTT. V gene TRBV10-3 combines with J gene TRBJ1-3; D is ambiguous. The CDR3 has 14 amino acids. CDR1 ENHRY and CDR2 SYGVKD come from the germline V gene. The V gene lost 0 bases and the J gene lost 0 bases, with 3 bases spanning the gap.

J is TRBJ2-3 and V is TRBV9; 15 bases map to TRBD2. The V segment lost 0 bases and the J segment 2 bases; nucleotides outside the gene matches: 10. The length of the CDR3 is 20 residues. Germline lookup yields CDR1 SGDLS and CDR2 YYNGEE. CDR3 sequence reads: CASSVARTSGGGSHTDTQYF. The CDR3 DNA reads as TGTGCCAGCAGCGTAGCACGGACTAGCGGGGGGGGCTCCCACACAGATACGCAGTATTTT.

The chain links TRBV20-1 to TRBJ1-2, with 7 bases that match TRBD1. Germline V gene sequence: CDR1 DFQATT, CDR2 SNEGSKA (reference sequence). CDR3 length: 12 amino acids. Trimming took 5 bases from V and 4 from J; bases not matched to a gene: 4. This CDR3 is CSAPDRVYGYTF. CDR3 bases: TGCAGTGCTCCCGACAGGGTCTATGGCTACACCTTC.

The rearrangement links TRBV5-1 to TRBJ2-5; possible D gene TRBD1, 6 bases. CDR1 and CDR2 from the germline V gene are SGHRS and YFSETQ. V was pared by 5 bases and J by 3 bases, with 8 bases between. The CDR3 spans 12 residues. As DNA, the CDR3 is TGCGCCAGCAGGACAGGCGAAGAGACCCAGTACTTC. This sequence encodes CASRTGEETQYF.

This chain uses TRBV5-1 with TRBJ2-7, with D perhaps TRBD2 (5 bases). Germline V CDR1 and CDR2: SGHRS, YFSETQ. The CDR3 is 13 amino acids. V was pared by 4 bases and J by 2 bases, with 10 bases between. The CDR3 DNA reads TGCGCCAGCAGCGCTGAGGGTCCCTACGAGCAGTACTTC. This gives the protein CASSAEGPYEQYF.

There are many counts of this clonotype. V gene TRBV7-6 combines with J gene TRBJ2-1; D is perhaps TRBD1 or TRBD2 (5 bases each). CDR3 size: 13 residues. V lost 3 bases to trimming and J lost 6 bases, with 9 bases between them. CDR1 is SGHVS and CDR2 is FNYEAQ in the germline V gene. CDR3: CASSFGTLNEQFF. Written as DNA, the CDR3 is TGTGCCAGCAGCTTTGGGACCCTCAATGAGCAGTTCTTC.

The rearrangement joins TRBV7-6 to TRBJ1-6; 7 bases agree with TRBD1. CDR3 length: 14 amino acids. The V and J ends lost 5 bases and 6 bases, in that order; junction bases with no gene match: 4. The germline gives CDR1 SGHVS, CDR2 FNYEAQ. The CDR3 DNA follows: TGTGCCAGCAGCACGACAGGGATTAATTCACCCCTCCACTTT. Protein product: CASSTTGINSPLHF.

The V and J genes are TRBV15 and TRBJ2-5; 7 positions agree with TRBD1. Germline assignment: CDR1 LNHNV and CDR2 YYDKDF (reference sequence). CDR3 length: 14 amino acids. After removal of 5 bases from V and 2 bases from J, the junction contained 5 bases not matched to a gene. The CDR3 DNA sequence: TGTGCCACCAGCGACAGACAGGGACAAGAGACCCAGTACTTC. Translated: CATSDRQGQETQYF.

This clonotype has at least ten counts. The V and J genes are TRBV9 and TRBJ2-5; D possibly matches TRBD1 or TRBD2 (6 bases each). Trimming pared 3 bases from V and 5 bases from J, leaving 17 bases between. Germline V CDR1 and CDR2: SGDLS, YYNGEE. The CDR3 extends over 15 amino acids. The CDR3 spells CASSGLTGAGETQYF. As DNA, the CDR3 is TGTGCCAGCAGCGGCTTGACGGGGGCAGGGGAGACCCAGTACTTC.

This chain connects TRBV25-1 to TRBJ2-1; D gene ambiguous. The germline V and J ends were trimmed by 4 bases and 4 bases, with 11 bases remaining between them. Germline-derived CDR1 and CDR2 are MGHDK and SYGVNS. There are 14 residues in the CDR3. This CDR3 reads CASSGALTYNEQFF. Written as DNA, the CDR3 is TGTGCCAGCAGTGGGGCTCTGACTTACAATGAGCAGTTCTTC.